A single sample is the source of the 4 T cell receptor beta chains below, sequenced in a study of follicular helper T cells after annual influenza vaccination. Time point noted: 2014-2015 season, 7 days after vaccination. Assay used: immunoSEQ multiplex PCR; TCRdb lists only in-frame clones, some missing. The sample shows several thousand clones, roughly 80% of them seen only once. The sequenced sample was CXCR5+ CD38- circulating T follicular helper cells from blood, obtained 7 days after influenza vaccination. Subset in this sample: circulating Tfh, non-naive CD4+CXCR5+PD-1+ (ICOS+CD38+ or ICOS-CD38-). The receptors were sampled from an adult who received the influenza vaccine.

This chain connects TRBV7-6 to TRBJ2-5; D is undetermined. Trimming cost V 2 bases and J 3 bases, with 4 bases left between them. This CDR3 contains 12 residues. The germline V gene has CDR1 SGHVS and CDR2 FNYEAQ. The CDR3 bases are TGTGCCAGCAGCTTACTAGAAGAGACCCAGTACTTC. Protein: CASSLLEETQYF.

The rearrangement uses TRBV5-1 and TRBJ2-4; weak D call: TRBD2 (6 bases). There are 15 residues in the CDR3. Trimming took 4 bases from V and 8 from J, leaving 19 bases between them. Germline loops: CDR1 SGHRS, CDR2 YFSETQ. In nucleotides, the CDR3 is TGCGCCAGCAGCCCGGGGAGCTCCCAGCGGGACATTCAGTACTTC. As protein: CASSPGSSQRDIQYF.

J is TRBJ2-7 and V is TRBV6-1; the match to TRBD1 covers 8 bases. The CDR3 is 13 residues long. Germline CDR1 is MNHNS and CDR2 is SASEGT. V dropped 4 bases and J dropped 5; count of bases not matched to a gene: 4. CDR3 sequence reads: CASSVQGANEQYF. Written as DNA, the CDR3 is TGTGCCAGCAGTGTCCAGGGGGCAAACGAGCAGTACTTC.

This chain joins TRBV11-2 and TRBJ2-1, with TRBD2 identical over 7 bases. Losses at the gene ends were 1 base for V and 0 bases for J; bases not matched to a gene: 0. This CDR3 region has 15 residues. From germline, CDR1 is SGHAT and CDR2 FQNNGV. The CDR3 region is CASSLGGGSYNEQFF. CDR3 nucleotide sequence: TGTGCCAGCAGCTTAGGGGGGGGCTCCTACAATGAGCAGTTCTTC.